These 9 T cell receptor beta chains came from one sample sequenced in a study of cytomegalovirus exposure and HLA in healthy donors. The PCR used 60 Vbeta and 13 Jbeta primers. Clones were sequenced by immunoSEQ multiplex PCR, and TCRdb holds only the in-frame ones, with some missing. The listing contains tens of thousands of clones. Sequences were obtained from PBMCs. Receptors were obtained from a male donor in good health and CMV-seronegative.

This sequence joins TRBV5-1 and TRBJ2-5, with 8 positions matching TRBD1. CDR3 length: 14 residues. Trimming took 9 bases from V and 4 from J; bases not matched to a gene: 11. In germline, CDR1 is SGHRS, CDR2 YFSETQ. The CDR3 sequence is CATRGSGGRETQYF. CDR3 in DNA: TGCGCCACCAGAGGGTCAGGGGGCCGAGAGACCCAGTACTTC. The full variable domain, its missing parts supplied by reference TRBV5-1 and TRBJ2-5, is KAGVTQTPRYLIKTRGQQVTLSCSPISGHRSVSWYQQTPGQGLQFLFEYFSETQRNKGNFPGRFSGRQFSNSRSEMNVSTLELGDSALYLCATRGSGGRETQYFGPGTRLLVL.

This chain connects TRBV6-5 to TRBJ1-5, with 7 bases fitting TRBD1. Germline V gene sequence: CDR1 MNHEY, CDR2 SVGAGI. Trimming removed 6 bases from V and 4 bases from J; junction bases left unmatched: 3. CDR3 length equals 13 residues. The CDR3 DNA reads TGTGCCAGCAGACCGACAGGGAATCAGCCCCAGCATTTT. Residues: CASRPTGNQPQHF.

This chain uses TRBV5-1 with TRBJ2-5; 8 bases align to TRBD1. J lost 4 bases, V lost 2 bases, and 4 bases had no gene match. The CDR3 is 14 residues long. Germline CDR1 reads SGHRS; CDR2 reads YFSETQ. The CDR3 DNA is TGCGCCAGCAGCTTTTCAGGGGGCGCAGAGACCCAGTACTTC. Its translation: CASSFSGGAETQYF.

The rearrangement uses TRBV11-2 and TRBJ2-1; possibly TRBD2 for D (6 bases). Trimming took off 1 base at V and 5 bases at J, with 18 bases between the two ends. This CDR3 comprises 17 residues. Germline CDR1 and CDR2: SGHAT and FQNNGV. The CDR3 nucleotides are TGTGCCAGCAGCTTAGCTGGGACTCCTTCCCCCGACAATGAGCAGTTCTTC. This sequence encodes CASSLAGTPSPDNEQFF.

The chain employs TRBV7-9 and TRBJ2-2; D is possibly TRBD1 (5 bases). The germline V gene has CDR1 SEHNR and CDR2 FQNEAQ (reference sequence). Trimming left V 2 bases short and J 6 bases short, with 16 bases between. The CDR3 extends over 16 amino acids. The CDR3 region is CASSLLGEGNPGELFF. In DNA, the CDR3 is TGTGCCAGCAGCTTATTAGGGGAAGGGAATCCCGGGGAGCTGTTTTTT.

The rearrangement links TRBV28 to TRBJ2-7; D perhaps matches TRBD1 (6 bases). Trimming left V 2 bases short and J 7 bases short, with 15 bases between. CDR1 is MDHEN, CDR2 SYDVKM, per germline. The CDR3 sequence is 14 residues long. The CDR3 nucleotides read TGTGCCAGCAGTTTAAAAGGGACAACTGAAGAGCAGTACTTC. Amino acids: CASSLKGTTEEQYF.

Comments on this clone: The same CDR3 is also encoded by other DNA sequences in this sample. The CDR3 nucleotides read TGTGCCAGCAGTTGTAGTAGCGGGAGGGCGGGGGGCACAGATACGCAGTATTTT. Its translation is CASSCSSGRAGGTDTQYF. This sequence joins TRBV27 and TRBJ2-3, with 11 bases identical to TRBD2. There are 18 residues in the CDR3. Germline CDR1 MNHEY, CDR2 SMNVEV (reference sequence). V trimming: 4 bases; J trimming: 1 base; junction bases outside the gene matches: 10.

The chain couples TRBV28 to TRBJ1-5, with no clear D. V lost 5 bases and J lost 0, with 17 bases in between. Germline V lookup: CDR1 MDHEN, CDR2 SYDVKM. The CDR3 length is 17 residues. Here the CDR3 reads CASSRPTGLISNQPQHF. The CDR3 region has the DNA TGTGCCAGCAGTCGACCGACCGGACTGATTAGCAATCAGCCCCAGCATTTT.

DNA for the CDR3: TGTGCCAGCAGTTCACGACTAGAGGTTAGCACAGATACGCAGTATTTT. This gives the protein CASSSRLEVSTDTQYF. The J gene is TRBJ2-3, the V gene TRBV28; TRBD2 is a possible D gene (6 bases). Per germline, CDR1 MDHEN and CDR2 SYDVKM. The CDR3 runs to 16 residues. The germline V and J ends were trimmed by 4 bases and 0 bases, with 14 bases remaining between them.